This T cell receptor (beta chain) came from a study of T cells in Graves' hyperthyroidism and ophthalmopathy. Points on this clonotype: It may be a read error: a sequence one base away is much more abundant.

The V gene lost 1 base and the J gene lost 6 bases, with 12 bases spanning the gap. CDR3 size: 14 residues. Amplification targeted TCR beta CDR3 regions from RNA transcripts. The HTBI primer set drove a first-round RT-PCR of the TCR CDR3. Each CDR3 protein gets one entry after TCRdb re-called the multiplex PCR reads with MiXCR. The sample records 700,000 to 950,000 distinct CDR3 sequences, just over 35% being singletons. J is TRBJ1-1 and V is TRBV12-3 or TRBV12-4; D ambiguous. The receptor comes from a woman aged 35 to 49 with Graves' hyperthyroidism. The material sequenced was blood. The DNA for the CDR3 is TGTGCCAGCAGTTTAGTGGTGGATAGCTCTGAAGCTTTCTTT. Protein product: CASSLVVDSSEAFF.